This T cell receptor beta chain was obtained from a study of PD-L1 blockade in urothelial cancer. Across the whole study: Every 3 weeks, patients received intravenous atezolizumab 1,200 mg, beginning 2014. Male sex and bladder-origin urothelial cancer were recorded for about 90% of the roughly 30 patients. Study-level points and caveats: A below-median TCR clonality in blood before treatment predicted better survival.

The time point was: peripheral blood 6 weeks after treatment start. The CDR3 has 14 residues. J was trimmed by 0 bases and V by 7 bases; bases with no gene match: 1. Germline values: CDR1 MNHNS, CDR2 SASEGT. Notes on this clone: Its target is not known.

Profiling relied on immunoSEQ multiplex PCR, and the TCRdb table lists in-frame clones only, not all of them. Seen here are around 110,000 clones, roughly 89% observed once, and the top ten hold under 2%. The receptor was derived from a man between 60 and 70 years old with urothelial cancer. The V and J genes are TRBV6-1 and TRBJ2-3; TRBD2 matches at 10 bases. Sequencing was performed on PBMCs, taken around atezolizumab (anti-PD-L1) treatment. For the CDR3, the DNA is TGTGCCAGCAAGCGGGGGGGCAGCACAGATACGCAGTATTTT. Protein product: CASKRGGSTDTQYF.